The 23 T cell receptor beta chains below come from one sample, sequenced in a study of response to subunit inactivated influenza vaccine. TCRdb recomputed calls from the RT-PCR reads with MiXCR, one row per CDR3 protein. The sample consists of around 750,000 distinct CDR3 sequences, about 20% of them appearing once. The sample consisted of PBMCs from blood, taken 4 to 6 days after vaccination. The receptors shown here come from a man aged 50 to 60 who received an inactivated influenza vaccine.

V is TRBV27 and J is TRBJ2-1; D remains ambiguous. The CDR3 totals 15 residues. V was clipped by 3 bases and J by 0 bases, with 9 bases between them. Germline V CDR1 and CDR2: MNHEY, SMNVEV (reference sequence). CDR3 nucleotides: TGTGCCAGCAGTTTGAGTGCTCCCTCCTACAATGAGCAGTTCTTC. Translating it yields CASSLSAPSYNEQFF.

The V gene is TRBV20-1, the J gene TRBJ1-3; D not resolved. The CDR3 spans 15 residues. The V end lost 4 bases, the J end lost 0 bases, and 13 bases lay between the germline ends. CDR1 is DFQATT, CDR2 SNEGSKA, per germline (reference sequence). The CDR3 loop reads CSANDGLHSGNTIYF. CDR3 DNA sequence: TGCAGTGCTAACGACGGCCTGCACTCTGGAAACACCATATATTTT.

This clonotype was detected ten times or more. The CDR3 loop reads CASSLWKSSTNEKLFF. CDR3 bases: TGTGCCAGCAGTTTATGGAAGAGCTCCACTAATGAAAAACTGTTTTTT. The chain carries TRBV28 and TRBJ1-4; D not resolved. CDR1 and CDR2 from the germline V gene are MDHEN and SYDVKM. Between the trimmed V and J ends, which lost 0 bases and 2 bases, there was a span of 10 bases. This CDR3 region has 16 residues.

This clonotype has only a few counts. The V and J genes are TRBV12-3 or TRBV12-4 and TRBJ1-1, with D uncertain. Trimming shortened V by 3 bases and J by 7 bases, and 9 bases separated the two germline ends. The CDR3 has 12 amino acids. The CDR3 loop reads CASSFGRGEAFF. The CDR3 DNA reads as TGTGCCAGCAGTTTTGGCAGAGGTGAAGCTTTCTTT.

The table lists this clonotype with a few counts. V usage is TRBV27 and J usage is TRBJ2-3; no clear D. Trimming took 5 bases from V and 1 from J, leaving 10 bases between them. The CDR3 runs to 14 residues. The germline V gene has CDR1 MNHEY and CDR2 SMNVEV (reference sequence). CDR3 sequence reads: CASSLFQGTDTQYF. DNA for the CDR3: TGTGCCAGCAGTCTCTTTCAGGGCACAGATACGCAGTATTTT.

This CDR3 is CASSLVWTGSYNEQFF. The CDR3, as DNA: TGCGCCAGCAGCTTGGTTTGGACAGGGTCATACAATGAGCAGTTCTTC. V gene TRBV5-1 combines with J gene TRBJ2-1, with TRBD1 matching over 8 bases. V dropped 0 bases and J dropped 4; count of bases not matched to a gene: 6. The CDR3 runs 16 residues. Germline values: CDR1 SGHRS, CDR2 YFSETQ.

J is TRBJ2-3 and V is TRBV7-8; 11 bases are a match to TRBD2. J gave up 7 bases and V 11 bases, and 14 bases lay outside the gene matches. The length of the CDR3 is 15 residues. In germline, CDR1 is SGHVS, CDR2 FQNEAQ. CDR3 coding DNA: TGTGCCGGATCAGGGGGTAGCGGGGGGGCTAATACGCAGTATTTT. This codes for CAGSGGSGGANTQYF.

This clonotype occurred a few times. The chain combines TRBV11-1 with TRBJ2-5; D gene unclear. Trimming cost V 2 bases and J 2 bases, with 6 bases left between them. The length of the CDR3 is 13 residues. CDR1 SGHAT and CDR2 FQDESV come from the germline V gene (reference sequence). The CDR3 DNA is TGTGCCAGCAGCTTAAACCATCAAGAGACCCAGTACTTC. Translation gives CASSLNHQETQYF.

This clonotype showed up many times. The chain employs TRBV5-6 and TRBJ2-3; D is possibly TRBD2 (6 bases). Germline assignment: CDR1 SGHDT and CDR2 YYEEEE. There are 16 residues in the CDR3. Deletions cut 0 bases from V and 4 bases from J, with 15 bases between. CDR3 in amino acids: CASSLAQGGLADTQYF. The CDR3 DNA reads as TGTGCCAGCAGCTTGGCTCAGGGAGGTTTGGCAGATACGCAGTATTTT.

The chain joins TRBV20-1 to TRBJ1-2, with 7 bases fitting TRBD1. J was trimmed by 0 bases and V by 3 bases; bases with no gene match: 1. Germline V gene sequence: CDR1 DFQATT, CDR2 SNEGSKA (reference sequence). CDR3 length equals 13 residues. CDR3 region: CSARGTANYGYTF. CDR3 DNA sequence: TGCAGTGCTAGGGGGACAGCTAACTATGGCTACACCTTC.

This clonotype was recorded a few times. This sequence joins TRBV29-1 and TRBJ2-1, with 13 nucleotides matching TRBD2. The CDR3 runs to 20 residues. V trimming: 0 bases; J trimming: 8 bases; junction bases outside the gene matches: 19. Looked up from germline, CDR1 is SQVTM and CDR2 is ANQGSEA. The CDR3 sequence is CSVEEAPTSGRHLLKDEQFF. DNA for the CDR3: TGCAGCGTTGAAGAGGCCCCGACTAGCGGGAGGCACTTACTAAAGGATGAGCAGTTCTTC.

In its sample, this clonotype was seen a few times. The chain is built from TRBV12-3 or TRBV12-4 and TRBJ1-1; D possibly corresponds to TRBD1 (5 bases). The CDR3 length is 14 residues. V was clipped by 7 bases and J by 6 bases, with 18 bases between them. The CDR3 spells CASTQGLQDPEAFF. Here the CDR3 DNA reads TGTGCCAGCACCCAAGGATTACAGGACCCTGAAGCTTTCTTT.

The chain combines TRBV6-1 with TRBJ1-2, with D unresolved. The V end was cut by 0 bases, the J end by 2 bases, with 10 bases between. Germline CDR1 reads MNHNS; CDR2 reads SASEGT. CDR3 length: 15 residues. The CDR3 here is CASSEAKGLNYGYTF. The CDR3, as DNA: TGTGCCAGCAGTGAAGCCAAAGGACTGAACTATGGCTACACCTTC.

This clonotype appeared a few times. The V and J genes are TRBV29-1 and TRBJ1-2, with unresolved D. The CDR3 covers 14 residues. Germline V gene lookup returns CDR1 SQVTM and CDR2 ANQGSEA. Trimming stripped 4 bases from V and 8 bases from J, with 20 bases between. The CDR3 DNA is TGCAGCGTTGGACTAAGTGCCGGGCGCCAGGGCTACACCTTC. It encodes CSVGLSAGRQGYTF.

The genes are TRBV11-2 and TRBJ2-3; the D is unclear. Germline lookup yields CDR1 SGHAT and CDR2 FQNNGV. This CDR3 spans 15 amino acids. V was clipped by 2 bases and J by 0 bases, with 9 bases between them. CDR3 region: CASSLLFPSTDTQYF. In DNA, the CDR3 is TGTGCCAGCAGCTTACTGTTCCCTAGCACAGATACGCAGTATTTT.

The chain uses TRBV7-3 and TRBJ2-1; D is perhaps TRBD1 (5 bases). Germline assignment: CDR1 SGHTA and CDR2 FQGTGA. V was trimmed by 6 bases and J by 6 bases, leaving 15 bases between them. The CDR3 has 14 amino acids. CDR3 protein: CASSSLGPANEQFF. CDR3 DNA sequence: TGTGCCAGCAGTTCTTTGGGGCCGGCCAATGAGCAGTTCTTC.

The gene calls are TRBV20-1 and TRBJ2-1; 8 nucleotides line up with TRBD2. The CDR3 is made up of 17 amino acids. After removal of 2 bases from V and 1 base from J, the junction contained 10 bases not matched to a gene. The germline CDR1 and CDR2 sequences are DFQATT and SNEGSKA (reference sequence). The CDR3 reads CSARLGRALESYNEQFF. CDR3 bases: TGCAGTGCTAGACTCGGGAGGGCCCTTGAATCCTACAATGAGCAGTTCTTC.

The gene calls are TRBV4-1 and TRBJ2-7; tentatively, D is TRBD1 (5 bases). From germline, CDR1 is MGHRA and CDR2 YSYEKL. This CDR3 is built from 14 residues. Trimming removed 0 bases at V and 6 bases at J, with 12 bases between. CDR3 bases: TGCGCCAGCAGCCAAGATCCCCGACAGAGCGAGCAGTACTTC. Its translation is CASSQDPRQSEQYF.

This rearrangement joins TRBV5-1 to TRBJ1-1; D possibly corresponds to TRBD1 (6 bases). The CDR3 loop spans 14 amino acids. Trimming removed 4 bases at V and 6 bases at J, with 16 bases between. The germline V gene has CDR1 SGHRS and CDR2 YFSETQ. Here the CDR3 reads CASSLQTGSPEAFF. The CDR3 DNA sequence: TGCGCCAGCAGCCTCCAGACAGGTTCACCTGAAGCTTTCTTT.

This chain links TRBV27 with TRBJ2-1; D is perhaps TRBD2 (5 bases). Trimming cost V 10 bases and J 5 bases, with 12 bases left between them. Per germline, CDR1 MNHEY and CDR2 SMNVEV (reference sequence). The CDR3 consists of 12 residues. CDR3 in amino acids: CATSRRNNEQFF. The CDR3 region has the DNA TGTGCCACCAGCAGGAGGAACAATGAGCAGTTCTTC.

V and J are TRBV4-2 and TRBJ2-1; possibly TRBD2 for D (5 bases). V lost 3 bases to trimming and J lost 3 bases, with 12 bases between them. Germline assignment: CDR1 LGHNA and CDR2 YNFKEQ. The CDR3 loop spans 15 amino acids. In DNA, the CDR3 is TGTGCCAGCAGCCAGGGCCTAGCTTACTACAATGAGCAGTTCTTC. This gives the protein CASSQGLAYYNEQFF.

This clonotype was found a few times. The chain carries TRBV12-3 or TRBV12-4 and TRBJ2-7, with D possibly TRBD2 on 6 matching bases. The germline V and J ends were trimmed by 5 bases and 1 base, with 15 bases remaining between them. The CDR3 has 15 amino acids. This CDR3 is CASSPTGGTSYEQYF. The CDR3 nucleotides are TGTGCCAGCAGTCCTACTGGCGGGACTTCCTACGAGCAGTACTTC.

The genes are TRBV15 and TRBJ2-7; D not resolved. The CDR3 sequence is 13 residues long. Germline V lookup: CDR1 LNHNV, CDR2 YYDKDF (reference sequence). V was trimmed by 4 bases and J by 2 bases, leaving 9 bases between them. The CDR3 is CATSKDGPYEQYF. The CDR3 bases are TGTGCCACCAGCAAGGACGGACCCTACGAGCAGTACTTC.